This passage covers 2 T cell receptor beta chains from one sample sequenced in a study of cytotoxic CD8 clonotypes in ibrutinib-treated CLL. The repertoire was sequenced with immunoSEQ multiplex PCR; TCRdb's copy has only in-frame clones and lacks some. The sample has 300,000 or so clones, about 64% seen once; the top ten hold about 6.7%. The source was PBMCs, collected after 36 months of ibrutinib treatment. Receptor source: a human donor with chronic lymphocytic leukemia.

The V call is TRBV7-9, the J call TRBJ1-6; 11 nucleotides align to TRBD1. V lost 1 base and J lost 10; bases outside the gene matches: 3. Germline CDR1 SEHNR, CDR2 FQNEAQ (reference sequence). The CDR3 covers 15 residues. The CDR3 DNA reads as TGTGCCAGCAGCTTAGTTGGGACAGGGGGATCACCCCTCCACTTT. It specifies CASSLVGTGGSPLHF. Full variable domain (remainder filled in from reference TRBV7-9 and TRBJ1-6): DTGVSQNPRHKITKRGQNVTFRCDPISEHNRLYWYRQTLGQGPEFLTYFQNEAQLEKSRLLSDRFSAERPKGSFSTLEIQRTEQGDSAMYLCASSLVGTGGSPLHFGNGTRLTVT.

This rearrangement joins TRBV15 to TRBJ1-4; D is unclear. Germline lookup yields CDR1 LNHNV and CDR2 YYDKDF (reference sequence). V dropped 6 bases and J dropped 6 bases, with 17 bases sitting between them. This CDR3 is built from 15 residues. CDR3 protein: CATRAVGRKDEKLFF. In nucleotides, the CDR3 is TGTGCCACCAGGGCCGTGGGGAGGAAAGATGAAAAACTGTTTTTT.